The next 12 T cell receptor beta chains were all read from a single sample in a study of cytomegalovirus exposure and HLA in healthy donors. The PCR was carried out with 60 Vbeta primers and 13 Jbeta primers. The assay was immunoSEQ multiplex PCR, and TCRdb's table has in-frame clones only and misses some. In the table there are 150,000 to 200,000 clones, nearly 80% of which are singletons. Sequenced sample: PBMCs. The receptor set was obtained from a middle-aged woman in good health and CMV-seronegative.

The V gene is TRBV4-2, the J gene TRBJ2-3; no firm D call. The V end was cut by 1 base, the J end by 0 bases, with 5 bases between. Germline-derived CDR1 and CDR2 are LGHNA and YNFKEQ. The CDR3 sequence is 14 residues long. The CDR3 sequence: CASSQVLSTDTQYF. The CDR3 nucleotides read TGTGCCAGCAGCCAAGTTCTAAGCACAGATACGCAGTATTTT.

The CDR3 bases are TGCAGCGTTGTTTCGGGACAGGGCGATGGCTACACCTTC. This translates into CSVVSGQGDGYTF. The chain joins TRBV29-1 to TRBJ1-2; TRBD1 agrees at 9 bases. The CDR3 contains 13 residues. The trim removed 4 bases at V and 6 bases at J, leaving 6 bases unmatched. Germline-derived CDR1 and CDR2 are SQVTM and ANQGSEA.

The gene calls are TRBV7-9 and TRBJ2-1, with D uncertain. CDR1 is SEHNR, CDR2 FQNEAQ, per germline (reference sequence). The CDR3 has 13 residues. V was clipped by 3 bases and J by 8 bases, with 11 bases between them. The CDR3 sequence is CASSFVAFHEQFF. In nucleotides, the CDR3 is TGTGCCAGCAGCTTCGTAGCATTCCATGAGCAGTTCTTC.

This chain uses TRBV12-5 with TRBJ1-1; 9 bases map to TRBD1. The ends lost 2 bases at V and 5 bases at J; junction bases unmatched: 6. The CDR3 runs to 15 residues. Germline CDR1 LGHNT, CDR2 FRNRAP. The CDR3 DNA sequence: TGTGCTAGTGGTTTGAAGACAGGGGGATGGACTGAAGCTTTCTTT. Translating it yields CASGLKTGGWTEAFF.

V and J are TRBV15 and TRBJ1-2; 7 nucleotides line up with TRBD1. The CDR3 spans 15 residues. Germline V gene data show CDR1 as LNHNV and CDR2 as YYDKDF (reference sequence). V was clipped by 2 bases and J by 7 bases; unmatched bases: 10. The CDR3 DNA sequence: TGTGCCACCAGCAGACCAGGAGGGGGCGCGGGTGGCTACACCTTC. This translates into CATSRPGGGAGGYTF.

The CDR3 DNA reads TGCGCCAGCAGCCAAGGGCAGAACATGAACACTGAAGCTTTCTTT. Protein product: CASSQGQNMNTEAFF. This chain links TRBV4-1 with TRBJ1-1; unclear D gene. CDR1 is MGHRA and CDR2 is YSYEKL in the germline V gene. V lost 1 base to trimming and J lost 0 bases, with 9 bases between them. The CDR3 is 15 amino acids.

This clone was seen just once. The DNA for the CDR3 is TGTGCCAGCAGAGAGACTGAAGCTTTCTTT. This sequence encodes CASRETEAFF. The chain is built from TRBV9 and TRBJ1-1, with D unclear. V was trimmed by 5 bases and J by 5 bases, leaving 4 bases between them. The CDR3 runs to 10 residues. Germline lookup yields CDR1 SGDLS and CDR2 YYNGEE.

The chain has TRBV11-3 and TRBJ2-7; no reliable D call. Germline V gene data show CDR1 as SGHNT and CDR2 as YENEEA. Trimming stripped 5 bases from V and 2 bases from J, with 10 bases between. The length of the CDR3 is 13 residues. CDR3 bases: TGTGCCAGCAGCATTGGAGAGACCTACGAGCAGTACTTC. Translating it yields CASSIGETYEQYF.

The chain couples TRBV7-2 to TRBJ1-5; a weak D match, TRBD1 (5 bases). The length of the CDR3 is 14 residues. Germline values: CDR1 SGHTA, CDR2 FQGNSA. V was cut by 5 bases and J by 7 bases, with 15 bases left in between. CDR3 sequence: CASSQTTGGQPQHF. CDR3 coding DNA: TGTGCCAGCAGCCAGACGACCGGGGGACAGCCCCAGCATTTT. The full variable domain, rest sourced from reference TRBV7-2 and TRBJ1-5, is GAGVSQSPSNKVTEKGKDVELRCDPISGHTALYWYRQSLGQGLEFLIYFQGNSAPDKSGLPSDRFSAERTGGSVSTLTIQRTQQEDSAVYLCASSQTTGGQPQHFGDGTRLSIL.

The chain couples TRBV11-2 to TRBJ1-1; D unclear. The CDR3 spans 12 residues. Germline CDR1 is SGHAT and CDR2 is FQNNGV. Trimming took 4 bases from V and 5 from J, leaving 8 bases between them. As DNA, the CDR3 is TGTGCCAGCAGCTCCTATTGGACTGAAGCTTTCTTT. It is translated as CASSSYWTEAFF.

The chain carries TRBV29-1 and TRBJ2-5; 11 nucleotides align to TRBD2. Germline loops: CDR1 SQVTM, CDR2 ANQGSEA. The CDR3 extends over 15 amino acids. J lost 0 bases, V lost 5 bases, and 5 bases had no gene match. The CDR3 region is CSVSPSGRNQETQYF. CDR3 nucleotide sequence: TGCAGCGTTTCCCCTAGCGGGAGGAACCAAGAGACCCAGTACTTC.

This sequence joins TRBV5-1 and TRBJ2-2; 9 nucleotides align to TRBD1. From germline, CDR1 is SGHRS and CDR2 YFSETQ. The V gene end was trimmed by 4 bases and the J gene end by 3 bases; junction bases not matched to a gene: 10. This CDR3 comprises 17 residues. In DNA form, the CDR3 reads TGCGCCAGCAGCGGGGGACGGACAGGGGAGTACACCGGGGAGCTGTTTTTT. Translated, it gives CASSGGRTGEYTGELFF.